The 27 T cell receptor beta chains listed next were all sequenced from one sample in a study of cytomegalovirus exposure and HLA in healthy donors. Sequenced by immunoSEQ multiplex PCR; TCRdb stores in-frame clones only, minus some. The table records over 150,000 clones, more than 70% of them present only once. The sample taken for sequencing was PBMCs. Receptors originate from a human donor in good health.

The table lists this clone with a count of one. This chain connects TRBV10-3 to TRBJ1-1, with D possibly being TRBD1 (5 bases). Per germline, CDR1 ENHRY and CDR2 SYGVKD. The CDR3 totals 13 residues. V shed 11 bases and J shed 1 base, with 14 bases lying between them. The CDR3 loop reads CAASRGENTEAFF. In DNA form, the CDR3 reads TGTGCCGCGAGCCGGGGGGAGAACACTGAAGCTTTCTTT.

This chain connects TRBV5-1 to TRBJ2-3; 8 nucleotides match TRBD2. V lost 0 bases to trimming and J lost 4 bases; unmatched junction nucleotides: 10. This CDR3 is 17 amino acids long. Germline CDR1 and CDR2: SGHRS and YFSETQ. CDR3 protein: CASSLAGLAGSADTQYF. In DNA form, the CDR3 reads TGCGCCAGCAGCTTGGCCGGGTTAGCGGGGAGTGCAGATACGCAGTATTTT.

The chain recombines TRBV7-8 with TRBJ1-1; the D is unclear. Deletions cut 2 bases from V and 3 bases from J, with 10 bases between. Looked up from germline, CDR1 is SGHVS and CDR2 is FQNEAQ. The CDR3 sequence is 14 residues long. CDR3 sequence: CASSLYREYTEAFF. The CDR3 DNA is TGTGCCAGCAGCTTATATCGGGAGTACACTGAAGCTTTCTTT.

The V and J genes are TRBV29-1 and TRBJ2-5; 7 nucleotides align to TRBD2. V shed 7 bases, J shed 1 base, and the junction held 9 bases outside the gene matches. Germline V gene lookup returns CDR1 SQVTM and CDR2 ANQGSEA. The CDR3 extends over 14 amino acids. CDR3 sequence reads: CSGTRASGQETQYF. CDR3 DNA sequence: TGCAGCGGAACGAGGGCTAGCGGCCAAGAGACCCAGTACTTC.

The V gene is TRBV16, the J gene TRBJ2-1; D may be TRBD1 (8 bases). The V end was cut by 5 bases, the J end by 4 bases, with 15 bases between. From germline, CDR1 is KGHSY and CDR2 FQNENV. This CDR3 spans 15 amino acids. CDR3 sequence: CASSYNRGGYNEQFF. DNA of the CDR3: TGTGCCAGCAGCTACAACAGGGGGGGATACAATGAGCAGTTCTTC.

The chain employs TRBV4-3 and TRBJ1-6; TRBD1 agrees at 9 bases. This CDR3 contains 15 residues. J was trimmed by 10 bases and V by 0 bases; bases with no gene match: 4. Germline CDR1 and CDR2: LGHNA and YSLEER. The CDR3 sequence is CASSQEDRGWSPLHF. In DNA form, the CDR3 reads TGCGCCAGCAGCCAAGAAGACAGGGGGTGGTCACCCCTCCACTTT.

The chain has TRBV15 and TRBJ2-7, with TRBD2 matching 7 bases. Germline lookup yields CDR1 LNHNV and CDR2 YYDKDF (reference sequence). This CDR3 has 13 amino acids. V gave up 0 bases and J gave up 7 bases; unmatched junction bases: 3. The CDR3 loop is CATSREGGIEQYF. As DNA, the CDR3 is TGTGCCACCAGCAGAGAGGGGGGGATAGAGCAGTACTTC.

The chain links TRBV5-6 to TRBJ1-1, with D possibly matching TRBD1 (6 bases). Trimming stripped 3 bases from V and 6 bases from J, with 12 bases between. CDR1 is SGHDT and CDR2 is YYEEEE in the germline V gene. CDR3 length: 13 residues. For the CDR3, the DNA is TGTGCCAGCAGCTCGACAGGTACCGCTGAAGCTTTCTTT. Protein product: CASSSTGTAEAFF. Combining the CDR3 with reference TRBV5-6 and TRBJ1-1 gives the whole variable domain DAGVTQSPTHLIKTRGQQVTLRCSPKSGHDTVSWYQQALGQGPQFIFQYYEEEERQRGNFPDRFSGHQFPNYSSELNVNALLLGDSALYLCASSSTGTAEAFFGQGTRLTVV.

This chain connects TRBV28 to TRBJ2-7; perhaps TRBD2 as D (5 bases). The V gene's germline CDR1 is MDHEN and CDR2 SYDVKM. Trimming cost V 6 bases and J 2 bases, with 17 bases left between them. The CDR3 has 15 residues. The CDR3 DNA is TGTGCCAGCAGGGATCTATTCCGGGGAACCTACGAGCAGTACTTC. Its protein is CASRDLFRGTYEQYF.

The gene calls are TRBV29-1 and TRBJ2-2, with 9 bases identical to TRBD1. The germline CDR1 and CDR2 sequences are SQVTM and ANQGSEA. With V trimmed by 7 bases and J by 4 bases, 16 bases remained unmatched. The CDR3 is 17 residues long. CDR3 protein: CSAEGSFGQGSTGELFF. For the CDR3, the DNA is TGCAGCGCCGAGGGGTCGTTCGGACAGGGGAGCACCGGGGAGCTGTTTTTT.

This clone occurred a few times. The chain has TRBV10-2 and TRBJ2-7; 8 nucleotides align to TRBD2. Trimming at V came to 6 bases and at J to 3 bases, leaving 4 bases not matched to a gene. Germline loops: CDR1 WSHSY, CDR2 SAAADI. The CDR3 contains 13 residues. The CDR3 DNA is TGCGCCAGCAGCCCGCGGGAGGACTACGAGCAGTACTTC. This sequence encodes CASSPREDYEQYF.

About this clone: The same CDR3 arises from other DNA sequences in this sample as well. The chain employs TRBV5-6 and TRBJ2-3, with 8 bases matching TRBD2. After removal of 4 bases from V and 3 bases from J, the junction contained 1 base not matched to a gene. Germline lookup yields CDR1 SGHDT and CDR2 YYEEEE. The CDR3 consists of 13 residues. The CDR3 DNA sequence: TGTGCCAGCAGCCCGGGGGGGACAGATACGCAGTATTTT. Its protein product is CASSPGGTDTQYF.

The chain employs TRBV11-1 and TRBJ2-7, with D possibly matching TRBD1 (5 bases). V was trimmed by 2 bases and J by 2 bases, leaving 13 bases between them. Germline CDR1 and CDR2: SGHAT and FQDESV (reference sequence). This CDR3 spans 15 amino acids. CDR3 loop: CASSLQGFRTYEQYF. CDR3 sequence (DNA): TGTGCCAGCAGCTTACAGGGATTCCGTACCTACGAGCAGTACTTC.

The CDR3 DNA reads as TGTGCCTACAGGGGATCTCCTTACGAGCAGTACTTC. It encodes CAYRGSPYEQYF. The chain carries TRBV30 and TRBJ2-7; 7 nucleotides match TRBD1. V lost 7 bases to trimming and J lost 4 bases; unmatched junction nucleotides: 7. Looked up from germline, CDR1 is GTSNPN and CDR2 is SVGIG (reference sequence). CDR3 length equals 12 residues.

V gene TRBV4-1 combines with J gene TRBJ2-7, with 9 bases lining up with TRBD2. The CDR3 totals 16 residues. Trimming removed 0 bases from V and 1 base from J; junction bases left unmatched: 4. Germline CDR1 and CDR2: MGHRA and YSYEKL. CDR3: CASSQEVAGASYEQYF. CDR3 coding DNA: TGCGCCAGCAGCCAAGAGGTAGCGGGAGCATCCTACGAGCAGTACTTC.

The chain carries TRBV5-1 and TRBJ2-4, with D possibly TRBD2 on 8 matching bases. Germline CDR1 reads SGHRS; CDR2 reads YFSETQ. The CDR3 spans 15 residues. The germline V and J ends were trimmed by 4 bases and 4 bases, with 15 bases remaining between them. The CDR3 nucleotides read TGCGCCAGCAGCCTATTAGCGGGACAGAAAAACATTCAGTACTTC. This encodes CASSLLAGQKNIQYF.

The CDR3: CATSVQVEGYNEQFF. The CDR3 DNA sequence: TGTGCCACCAGCGTTCAGGTGGAGGGTTACAATGAGCAGTTCTTC. This rearrangement joins TRBV15 to TRBJ2-1, with D maybe TRBD2 (6 bases). The CDR3 contains 15 residues. Germline CDR1 LNHNV, CDR2 YYDKDF (reference sequence). Deletions cut 5 bases from V and 4 bases from J, with 15 bases between.

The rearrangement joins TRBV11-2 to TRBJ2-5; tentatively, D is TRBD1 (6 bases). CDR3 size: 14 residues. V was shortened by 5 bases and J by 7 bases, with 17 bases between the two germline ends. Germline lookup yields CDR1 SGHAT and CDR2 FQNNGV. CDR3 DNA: TGTGCCAGCAGCGGATACAGGGAAGGGCCGACCCAGTACTTC. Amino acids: CASSGYREGPTQYF.

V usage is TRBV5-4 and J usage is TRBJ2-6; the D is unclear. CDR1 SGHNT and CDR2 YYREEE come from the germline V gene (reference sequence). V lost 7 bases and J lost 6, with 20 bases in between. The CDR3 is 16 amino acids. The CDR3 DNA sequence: TGTGCCAGCGGAGAAGACGGTCCCCCGTCGGCCAACGTCCTGACTTTC. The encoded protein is CASGEDGPPSANVLTF.

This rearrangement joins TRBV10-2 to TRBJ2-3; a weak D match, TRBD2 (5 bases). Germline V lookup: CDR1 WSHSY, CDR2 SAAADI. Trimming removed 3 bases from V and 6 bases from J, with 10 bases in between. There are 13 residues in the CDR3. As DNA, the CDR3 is TGCGCCAGCAGTGATCACCCGGGGGATACGCAGTATTTT. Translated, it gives CASSDHPGDTQYF.

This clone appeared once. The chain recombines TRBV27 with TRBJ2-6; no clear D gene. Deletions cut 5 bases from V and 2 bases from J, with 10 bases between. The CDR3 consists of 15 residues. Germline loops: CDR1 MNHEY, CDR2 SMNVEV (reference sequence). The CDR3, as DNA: TGTGCCAGCAGTCTCATTGGCCCTGGGGCCAACGTCCTGACTTTC. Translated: CASSLIGPGANVLTF.

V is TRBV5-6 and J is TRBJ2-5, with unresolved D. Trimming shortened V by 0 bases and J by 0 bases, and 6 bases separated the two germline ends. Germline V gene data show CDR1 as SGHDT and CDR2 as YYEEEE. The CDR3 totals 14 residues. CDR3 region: CASSLGLYQETQYF. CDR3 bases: TGTGCCAGCAGCTTGGGACTCTACCAAGAGACCCAGTACTTC.

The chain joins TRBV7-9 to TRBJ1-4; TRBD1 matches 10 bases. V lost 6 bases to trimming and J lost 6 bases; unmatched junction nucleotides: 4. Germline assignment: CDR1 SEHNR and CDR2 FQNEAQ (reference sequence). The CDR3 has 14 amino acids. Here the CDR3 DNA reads TGTGCCAGCAGTTCCGGGACAGGGGATGAAAAACTGTTTTTT. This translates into CASSSGTGDEKLFF.

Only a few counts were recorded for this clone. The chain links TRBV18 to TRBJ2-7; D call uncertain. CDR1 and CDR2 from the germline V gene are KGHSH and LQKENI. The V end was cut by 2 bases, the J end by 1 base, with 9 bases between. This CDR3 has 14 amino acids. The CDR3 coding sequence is TGTGCCAGCTCACCAACACGTAATTCCTACGAGCAGTACTTC. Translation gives CASSPTRNSYEQYF.

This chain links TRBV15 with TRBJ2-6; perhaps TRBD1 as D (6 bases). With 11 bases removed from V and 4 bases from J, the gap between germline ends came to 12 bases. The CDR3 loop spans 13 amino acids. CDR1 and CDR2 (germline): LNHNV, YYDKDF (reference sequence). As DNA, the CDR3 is TGTGCCTCAGGGGAGTCAGGGGCCAACGTCCTGACTTTC. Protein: CASGESGANVLTF.

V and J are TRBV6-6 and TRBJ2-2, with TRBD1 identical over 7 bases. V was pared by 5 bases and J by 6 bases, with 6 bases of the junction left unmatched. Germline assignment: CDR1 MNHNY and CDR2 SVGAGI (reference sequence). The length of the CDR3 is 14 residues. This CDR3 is CASSADRTSGELFF. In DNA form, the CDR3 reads TGTGCCAGCAGTGCGGACAGGACATCCGGGGAGCTGTTTTTT.

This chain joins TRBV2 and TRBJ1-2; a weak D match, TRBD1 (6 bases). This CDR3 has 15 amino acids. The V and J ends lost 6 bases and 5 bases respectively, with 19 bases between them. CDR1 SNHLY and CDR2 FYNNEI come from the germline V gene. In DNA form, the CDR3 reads TGTGCCAGCAGGACAGGACAGTCGGGCTGGTATGGCTACACCTTC. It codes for CASRTGQSGWYGYTF.